This is a list of T cell receptor beta chains from one sample in a study of blood T cell repertoires in COVID-19. Profiling relied on immunoSEQ multiplex PCR, and the TCRdb table lists in-frame clones only, not all of them. The data show 300,000 to 500,000 clones, 88% seen once. Sequenced sample: PBMCs or T cells enriched from blood (not recorded which). These receptors were obtained from a woman aged 30 to 39 with acute COVID-19. Each CDR3 is given with its conserved first and last residue. Fields, in order: CDR3 length, V gene, clone size, J gene, CDR3 protein. Part of the rows lack a size; the others show once, few, many or a class for expanded clones.

>14|TRBV27|-|TRBJ1-4
CASRYRGRGEKLFF
>18|TRBV14|-|TRBJ1-6
CASSHFSQRSSYNSPLHF
>14|TRBV27|many|TRBJ2-7
CASSHTRTGLEQYF
>13|TRBV19|few|TRBJ2-1
CASSIDPGGYEFF
>13|TRBV7-9|few|TRBJ1-2
CASSLVQGSGYTF
>15|TRBV9|-|TRBJ2-5
CASSHPGGGGETQYF
>13|TRBV11-2|-|TRBJ2-7
CASSRQTVYEQYF
>14|TRBV5-5|-|TRBJ2-7
CASSLIRGPYEQYF
>15|TRBV2|-|TRBJ2-7
CASSELQAPYYEQYF
>14|TRBV13|-|TRBJ2-7
CASSKGQGIYEQYF
>14|TRBV7-8|-|TRBJ1-6
CASSWGQGRSPLHF
>15|TRBV7-8|-|TRBJ1-3
CASSLRGSSGNTIYF
>14|TRBV7-9|-|TRBJ2-7
CASSPLGGLDEQYF
>12|TRBV9|-|TRBJ1-2
CASSAGFYGYTF
>14|TRBV19|-|TRBJ2-7
CASSRGVSSYEQYF
>16|TRBV5-1|-|TRBJ2-4
CASSLATGVAKNIQYF
>13|TRBV6-2/TRBV6-3|once|TRBJ2-1
CASSYIPYNEQFF
>14|TRBV9|-|TRBJ1-4
CASSAGGGPEKLFF
>14|TRBV7-3|-|TRBJ2-3
CASRRTGHTDTQYF
>15|TRBV2|-|TRBJ1-2
CASSDRRQGDDGYTF
>13|TRBV6-2/TRBV6-3|-|TRBJ2-7
CASSQGTAYEQYF
>17|TRBV10-1|-|TRBJ2-1
CASSDGVERGRYNEQFF
>14|TRBV18|-|TRBJ2-7
CASSPGTGVGEQYF
>14|TRBV27|-|TRBJ2-7
CASSLRTGNNEQYF
>15|TRBV5-4|-|TRBJ1-2
CASSLVHRENYGYTF
>16|TRBV5-1|-|TRBJ2-3
CASSSGQGIGTDTQYF
>14|TRBV5-1|-|TRBJ1-4
CASRAGTGIEKLFF
>15|TRBV7-3|once|TRBJ2-1
CASSLVGAAYNEQFF
>17|TRBV10-2|-|TRBJ2-1
CASKTSRPLRSYNEQFF
>16|TRBV2|-|TRBJ1-5
CASNAQGQGAKQPQHF
>13|TRBV3-1/TRBV3-2|-|TRBJ2-1
CASSTSGYNEQFF
>13|TRBV7-8|-|TRBJ1-4
CASGGTGYEKLFF
>15|TRBV23-1|-|TRBJ1-4
CASSQIGGKGEKLFF